The sequence of this TCR beta chain was determined in a study of cytomegalovirus exposure and HLA in healthy donors. PCR was performed using 60 Vbeta and 13 Jbeta primers. Sequencing was performed with immunoSEQ multiplex PCR; in TCRdb, only in-frame clones are kept and a portion is missing. The profile shows 150,000 to 200,000 clones, approximately 80% of them singletons. This clone has a handful of counts. No antigen is known for it. Study-wide results and limits: When analyzed later, a missense DCLRE1C variant was found to be linked to TCR beta V- and J-gene trimming. In vitro confirmation showed a few CMV-associated chains to be CMV antigen specific. Later analysis showed most CMV-associated TCR beta chains appearing HLA-restricted. Analysis performed later found more than 15,000 TCR beta sequences associated with HLA alleles at 0.05 false discovery rate.

The source is a woman aged 40 to 49 in good health and CMV-seronegative. Material for sequencing was PBMCs.

The CDR3 region is CASSLAGGNYGYTF. CDR3 bases: TGTGCCAGCAGCTTAGCTGGCGGGAACTATGGCTACACCTTC. V is TRBV11-3 and J is TRBJ1-2; D uncertain. The CDR3 consists of 14 residues. Germline CDR1 SGHNT, CDR2 YENEEA. With 1 base removed from V and 2 bases from J, the gap between germline ends came to 8 bases.